Presented here are 8 T cell receptor beta chains from one specimen sequenced in a study of T-cell memory formation after mild COVID-19. TCRdb fed the 5' RACE reads into MiXCR, producing one record per CDR3 protein. The sample consists of hundreds of thousands of distinct CDR3 sequences, roughly 18% of them appearing once. Sequencing was performed on PBMCs or a T cell subset sorted from them (not recorded which). These receptors all stem from an adult woman who had mild COVID-19 (a few samples of this study predate the infection). Cell type and time point are not known.

The chain employs TRBV5-5 and TRBJ1-2; TRBD1 might be the D (6 bases). Trimming left V 4 bases short and J 8 bases short, with 18 bases between. Germline V gene sequence: CDR1 SGHKS, CDR2 YYEKEE (reference sequence). CDR3 size: 14 residues. The CDR3 spells CASSGQTGTLGYTF. In DNA form, the CDR3 reads TGTGCCAGCAGCGGGCAGACAGGCACCCTCGGCTACACCTTC. The whole variable domain, remainder taken from reference TRBV5-5 and TRBJ1-2, is DAGVTQSPTHLIKTRGQQVTLRCSPISGHKSVSWYQQVLGQGPQFIFQYYEKEERGRGNFPDRFSARQFPNYSSELNVNALLLGDSALYLCASSGQTGTLGYTFGSGTRLTVV.

The chain recombines TRBV7-9 with TRBJ2-1; the D is unclear. The germline V gene has CDR1 SEHNR and CDR2 FQNEAQ (reference sequence). V was pared by 5 bases and J by 8 bases, with 10 bases between. The CDR3 sequence is 12 residues long. The CDR3 sequence: CASSVALYEQFF. The CDR3 DNA reads TGTGCCAGCAGCGTCGCGCTATATGAGCAGTTCTTC.

J is TRBJ2-5 and V is TRBV20-1; no firm D call. Germline values: CDR1 DFQATT, CDR2 SNEGSKA (reference sequence). The V end was cut by 6 bases, the J end by 4 bases, with 12 bases between. The CDR3 sequence is 12 residues long. The CDR3 sequence is CSAGPRRETQYF. The CDR3 coding sequence is TGCAGTGCGGGCCCTAGGAGAGAGACCCAGTACTTC.

This rearrangement joins TRBV24-1 to TRBJ2-1; TRBD2 is a possible D gene (6 bases). With 0 bases removed from V and 3 bases from J, the gap between germline ends came to 11 bases. Germline CDR1 KGHDR, CDR2 SFDVKD. The CDR3 is 16 residues long. In DNA form, the CDR3 reads TGTGCCACCAGTGATTTGTCCGGGGGACTCTACAATGAGCAGTTCTTC. It is translated as CATSDLSGGLYNEQFF.

This clonotype was observed a few times. V gene TRBV30 combines with J gene TRBJ2-2; D is possibly TRBD1 (6 bases). The length of the CDR3 is 12 residues. Between the trimmed V and J ends, which lost 0 bases and 8 bases, there was a span of 7 bases. CDR1 GTSNPN and CDR2 SVGIG come from the germline V gene (reference sequence). The CDR3, as DNA: TGTGCCTGGAGTGTCAGGGGAGGGGAGCTGTTTTTT. This gives the protein CAWSVRGGELFF.

The rearrangement links TRBV12-3 or TRBV12-4 to TRBJ1-5; no clear D. This CDR3 is 15 amino acids long. Trimming pared 3 bases from V and 6 bases from J, leaving 15 bases between. CDR3: CASSFQGSRTQPQHF. The CDR3 coding sequence is TGTGCCAGCAGTTTCCAAGGGAGCCGGACTCAGCCCCAGCATTTT.

The sample holds a few counts of this clonotype. V is TRBV5-1 and J is TRBJ2-2; D possibly corresponds to TRBD1 (6 bases). CDR1 is SGHRS and CDR2 is YFSETQ in the germline V gene. V lost 0 bases, J lost 1 base, and 10 bases lay in between. The CDR3 length is 16 residues. The CDR3 DNA reads TGCGCCAGCAGCTTGGTTGGACAGCAGAACACCGGGGAGCTGTTTTTT. It codes for CASSLVGQQNTGELFF.

This clonotype has just a few counts. V and J are TRBV19 and TRBJ2-7; D is perhaps TRBD2 (5 bases). The germline V and J ends were trimmed by 3 bases and 0 bases, with 15 bases remaining between them. The germline V gene encodes CDR1 LNHDA and CDR2 SQIVND (reference sequence). This CDR3 is 16 amino acids long. In DNA, the CDR3 is TGTGCCAGTAGTATCCTCCGACTAAGAAGCTCCTACGAGCAGTACTTC. Encoded protein: CASSILRLRSSYEQYF.